A selection of T cell receptor beta chains follows, all from one sample in a study of resident and recirculating memory T cells in vitiligo. Sequencing was performed with immunoSEQ multiplex PCR; in TCRdb, only in-frame clones are kept and a portion is missing. The sample contains 75,000 to 95,000 clones, under 95% of which appear only once. Sequencing was carried out using blood. These receptors were collected from a male donor with vitiligo. Each CDR3 is given with its conserved first and last residue. D genes are given only for firm matches. Expanded clones get a size class; other rows say once, few or many, or leave the size out.

v_call	j_call	d_call	clone_size	cdr3_nt	cdr3_aa
TRBV5-4	TRBJ1-3	TRBD1	-	TGTGCCAGCAGCCTAGGGACAGCCTCTGGAAACACCATATATTTT	CASSLGTASGNTIYF
TRBV6-6	TRBJ2-7	TRBD2	-	TGTGCCAGCGGTCGACTAGCGGGGACCTACGAGCAGTACTTC	CASGRLAGTYEQYF
TRBV27	TRBJ2-1	TRBD2	-	TGTGCCAGCAGCCTCGGACTAGCGGCCTCTAATGAGCAGTTCTTC	CASSLGLAASNEQFF
TRBV7-2	TRBJ1-2	TRBD1	-	TGTGCCAGCAGCCACCCGGGACAGGGATTAGTTATTAGGAGCTATGGCTACACCTTC	CASSHPGQGLVIRSYGYTF
TRBV28	TRBJ2-7	TRBD2	-	TGTGCCACACGAGTGGGGAGGGCGGGAGAGCAGTACTTC	CATRVGRAGEQYF
TRBV11-3	TRBJ2-2	-	-	TGTGCCAGCAGCCCTCGGGGGACCGGGGAGCTGTTTTTT	CASSPRGTGELFF
TRBV7-2	TRBJ2-7	TRBD2	-	TGTGCCAGCAGCTCCAGCGGGAGGTCCTACGAGCAGTACTTC	CASSSSGRSYEQYF
TRBV10-1	TRBJ2-3	-	-	TGCGCCAGCAGTGAAGCCGACAGGACAGATACGCAGTATTTT	CASSEADRTDTQYF
TRBV5-1	TRBJ2-1	-	-	TGCGCCAGCAGCTTGTTGGGGGAGGCCTACAATGAGCAGTTCTTC	CASSLLGEAYNEQFF
TRBV6-1	TRBJ1-4	-	-	TGTGCCAGCTACGGGGGGACTAATGAAAAACTGTTTTTT	CASYGGTNEKLFF
TRBV19	TRBJ1-1	TRBD1	-	TGTGCCAGTAGTCGAGGGACAGGGAGGTCTGAAGCTTTCTTT	CASSRGTGRSEAFF
TRBV5-4	TRBJ2-1	TRBD2	-	TGTGCCAGCAGCTTGGGCGGGGGCTCCTACAATGAGCAGTTCTTC	CASSLGGGSYNEQFF
TRBV9	TRBJ2-1	TRBD2	-	TGTGCCAGCAGCGTCTGGAGCGGGAGTGGAAATGAGCAGTTCTTC	CASSVWSGSGNEQFF
TRBV4-1	TRBJ2-1	-	-	TGCGCCAGCAGCCAACCTGGGACAAGGAGATACAATGAGCAGTTCTTC	CASSQPGTRRYNEQFF
TRBV28	TRBJ1-2	-	-	TGTGCCAGCAGTTTAGGGGGCTGGGGCTATGGCTACACCTTC	CASSLGGWGYGYTF
TRBV15	TRBJ1-2	TRBD1	-	TGTGCCACCAGCGGGGGGACAGGGGCCTCTAACTATGGCTACACCTTC	CATSGGTGASNYGYTF
TRBV9	TRBJ1-5	-	-	TGTGCCAGCAGCGCAGGAGGTGGTCTTAGCAATCAGCCCCAGCATTTT	CASSAGGGLSNQPQHF
TRBV20-1	TRBJ2-7	TRBD2	-	TGCAGTGCTAGGGGGGGGAGCGAGCAGTACTTC	CSARGGSEQYF
TRBV5-1	TRBJ2-7	-	-	TGCGCCAGCAGCTTCGCTACCTTAGCCTACGAGCAGTACTTC	CASSFATLAYEQYF
TRBV19	TRBJ1-2	-	-	TGTGCCAGTAGTATTTGGAACAGGGATCAAGGTGGCTACACCTTC	CASSIWNRDQGGYTF
TRBV14	TRBJ2-7	-	-	TGTGCCAGCAGCCCAAGGTGGAGGGTCGGTTATTACGAGCAGTACTTC	CASSPRWRVGYYEQYF
TRBV28	TRBJ1-1	TRBD1	-	TGTGCCAGCAGCTTAGGACAGGATGGGTTGGTTATCTTT	CASSLGQDGLVIF
TRBV6-4	TRBJ2-1	TRBD2	-	TGTGCCAGCAGTAGACTAGCGGGAGGGAATGAGCAGTTCTTC	CASSRLAGGNEQFF
TRBV28	TRBJ2-7	-	few	TGTGCCAGCACCATGGCGGGCACATTCTACGAGCAGTACTTC	CASTMAGTFYEQYF
TRBV6-5	TRBJ2-1	-	-	TGTGCCAGCAGTTACTCGACGGGGGGCGGAAATGAGCAGTTCTTC	CASSYSTGGGNEQFF
TRBV6-4	TRBJ2-1	TRBD2	-	TGTGCCAGCAGTCGGAGCGGGGAAGGGGTTGAGCAGTTCTTC	CASSRSGEGVEQFF
TRBV29-1	TRBJ2-3	-	-	TGCAGCGTTGAAAGGGGGACCCCAGATACGCAGTATTTT	CSVERGTPDTQYF
TRBV5-1	TRBJ2-7	-	-	TGCGCCAGCAGCCCGGGGGGCGGCAACTCCTACGAGCAGTACTTC	CASSPGGGNSYEQYF
TRBV28	TRBJ2-7	TRBD2	-	TGTGCCAGCAGTACCTCTAGCGGGACCTACGAGCAGTACTTC	CASSTSSGTYEQYF
TRBV9	TRBJ1-2	-	-	TGTGCCAGCAGCCCCCGGGACATTAACTATGGCTACACCTTC	CASSPRDINYGYTF
TRBV18	TRBJ2-1	TRBD1	-	TGTGCCAGCTCACCTCCGGGACAGGGTTGGAATGAGCAGTTCTTC	CASSPPGQGWNEQFF
TRBV28	TRBJ1-2	-	-	TGTGCCAGCAGCCCTATTGGGGCGAGGGAGGGCGGCTACACCTTC	CASSPIGAREGGYTF
TRBV19	TRBJ2-2	TRBD1	-	TGTGCCAGTGAGGGACAGGGAGGGGTCGGGGAGCTGTTTTTT	CASEGQGGVGELFF
TRBV27	TRBJ1-4	-	once	TGTGCCAGCAGTTTATCCCGAGGAAATGAAAAACTGTTTTTT	CASSLSRGNEKLFF
TRBV4-3	TRBJ1-2	-	-	TGCGCCAGCAGCCAAGATCTTAGGGGATATGGCTACACCTTC	CASSQDLRGYGYTF
TRBV10-3	TRBJ1-1	-	-	TGTGCCATCAGTGAGTCACAGTCCCCGAGCACTGAAGCTTTCTTT	CAISESQSPSTEAFF
TRBV7-2	TRBJ1-2	-	-	TGTGCCAGCAGCTTATCGGACGGACTTGGGGGCTACACCTTC	CASSLSDGLGGYTF
TRBV27	TRBJ2-2	-	once	TGTGCCAGCAGTGGGGGGACGTTGGGGACCGGGGAGCTGTTTTTT	CASSGGTLGTGELFF
TRBV5-5	TRBJ2-7	-	-	TGTGCCAGCAGCTTGGATTTCGGGCAGTACTTC	CASSLDFGQYF
TRBV5-4	TRBJ2-4	-	-	TGTGCCAGCAAGGGGTTCGGAAAGAACATTCAGTACTTC	CASKGFGKNIQYF
TRBV2	TRBJ2-1	TRBD2	once	TGTGCCAGCAGTCCTAGCGGGTACCGGGATGAGCAGTTCTTC	CASSPSGYRDEQFF
TRBV28	TRBJ2-2	TRBD1	-	TGTGCCAGCAGATCAGGGGGCTTGAGCACCGGGGAGCTGTTTTTT	CASRSGGLSTGELFF
TRBV27	TRBJ2-7	-	-	TGTGCCAGCGGTGATATCTGGGGCCCGGCGTACTACGAGCAGTACTTC	CASGDIWGPAYYEQYF
TRBV7-9	TRBJ1-2	-	once	TGTGCCAGCACCACCGCGGGGGCGGTTGGCTACACCTTC	CASTTAGAVGYTF
TRBV6-5	TRBJ2-1	TRBD2	-	TGTGCCAGCAGTTCCGGGACTAGCGGGAGAAATGAGCAGTTCTTC	CASSSGTSGRNEQFF
TRBV7-6	TRBJ2-7	TRBD1	-	TGTGCCAGCAGCTCTCGGACAGGGGAGTGGGTCGAGCAGTACTTC	CASSSRTGEWVEQYF
TRBV27	TRBJ2-3	-	-	TGTGCCAGCAGCCCCCTAGATACGCAGTATTTT	CASSPLDTQYF
TRBV28	TRBJ1-1	-	-	TGTGCCAGCAACGTACAGGGCAAAAGAACTGAAGCTTTCTTT	CASNVQGKRTEAFF
TRBV11-2	TRBJ1-2	-	once	TGTGCCAGCAGCCCCAGGGCAGGAGGGAACTATGGCTACACCTTC	CASSPRAGGNYGYTF
TRBV28	TRBJ1-4	TRBD1	-	TGTGCCAGCAGTGACCAGACAGGGAGAAATGCTAATGAAAAACTGTTTTTT	CASSDQTGRNANEKLFF
TRBV10-3	TRBJ1-1	-	few	TGTGCCATCAGTGAGAGGGCGGGTGAAGCTTTCTTT	CAISERAGEAFF
TRBV4-1	TRBJ2-3	-	-	TGCGCCAGCAGCCAAGATGTTACCGCCCCTATTGGTAATACGCAGTATTTT	CASSQDVTAPIGNTQYF
TRBV19	TRBJ2-1	TRBD2	-	TGTGCCAGTAGTATAGGGTTGGCGGGAGGGCCTCCTGAGCAGTTCTTC	CASSIGLAGGPPEQFF
TRBV15	TRBJ1-2	TRBD1	few	TGTGCCACCAGCAGAGGATCGGGGACAGCATATGGCTACACCTTC	CATSRGSGTAYGYTF
TRBV9	TRBJ2-3	-	few	TGTGCCAGCAGCGGGAGGCGGAGCACAGATACGCAGTATTTT	CASSGRRSTDTQYF